Given below is one TCR beta chain in context. The antigen this receptor binds is unknown. Within one base of it there is no much larger clone, and no base qualities were kept. The V end loses 4 bases and the J end loses 5 bases, and a stretch of 15 bases separates them. Including the terminal cysteine and phenylalanine, the CDR3 comprises 15 residues. Of the read, only the CDR3 DNA is kept; its 45 bases are in frame from base 1. The germline V gene (reference sequence) sets CDR1 to LNHNV and CDR2 to YYDKDF. The data were obtained in a study of Ad26.COV2.S vaccination and SARS-CoV-2 variants (dated by TCRdb to about 2021). Study-wide context: Vaccine-arm donors were drawn from COV1001, a multicentre, randomized, double-blind, placebo-controlled phase I-IIa trial of Ad26.COV2.S in healthy adults. Dosing of Ad26.COV2.S was intramuscular, at either 5x10^10 or 1x10^11 viral particles, delivered as one shot or as two shots spaced 56 days apart. TCRbeta repertoire sequencing was used to assess the specificity and breadth of SARS-CoV-2-reactive T cell receptors after Ad26.COV2.S vaccination. The TCR-sequenced set comprised around 30 samples: about 19 Ad26.COV2.S vaccine recipients, 5 placebo recipients and 8 SARS-CoV-2 convalescent individuals. Participants in the trial were split at random into five groups of five each, receiving low-dose or high-dose Ad26.COV2.S once or twice, or else placebo on both occasions. Investigators remained blinded to trial group allocation during experiments and outcome assessment.

The immunoSEQ Assay was used to sequence TCRbeta CDR3 regions. After extraction, genomic DNA underwent amplification by bias-controlled multiplex PCR, followed by high-throughput sequencing. The study's processing was this. To quantify the absolute abundance of each unique TCRbeta CDR3 region, sequences were collapsed and filtered. T cell fraction was estimated by normalizing TCRbeta template counts to usable DNA, which was measured by amplifying reference genes present in all nucleated cells. Repertoire TCRs were annotated as SARS-CoV-2-specific when V gene, CDR3 amino acid sequence and J gene were exactly matched to a known reactive TCR set. MIRA supplied the reference SARS-CoV-2 TCR set, which was filtered for enrichment in COVID-19-positive ImmuneCODE repertoires so that public or cross-reactive TCRs were removed. Based on the MIRA antigens, annotated TCRs were further analysed at the level of specific ORF or position within ORF. Depth was the summed frequency of annotated unique rearrangements, while breadth was defined as annotated unique rearrangements over total unique productive rearrangements. Two-sided Wilcoxon rank-sum tests were applied when comparing TCR breadth between groups. Here the immuneACCESS table is served through TCRdb, limited to in-frame sequences with V and J called. Missing clones are a known gap in these copies; in checked studies unresolved V genes cover under half, and the rest lacks a known reason. D and trimming come from the DNA, and the V and J calls and clone size come from that table. The table for this sample lists about 370,000 clones; 70% to 90% of them were counted only once. Jointly, the top ten make up about 3.6% of the sample.

Per the publication, the treatment or condition label means: approximately 18 received Ad26.COV2.S at low or high dose, single or two shots; about five received placebo; per-sample allocation not given. Repertoires of vaccine and placebo recipients were sequenced from samples taken on day 63 after the first injection. In Cohort 1b, about two dozen adults aged 18-55 years were enrolled at a single site in Boston, USA, between 29 July and 7 August 2020. Ad26.COV2.S was a replication-incompetent adenovirus type 26 vector expressing a prefusion-stabilized SARS-CoV-2 spike protein from the original Wuhan strain. Results and caveats for the whole study, not just this receptor: The study was not powered for comparison of responses between vaccine doses or regimens. The authors noted that the TCR breadth and depth analyses may have underestimated total T cell responses. Comparable non-spike TCR breadth was observed between vaccine and placebo recipients, consistent with only spike being contained in the vaccine. After vaccination, spike-specific CD8+ and CD4+ T cell responses were reported to show substantial breadth. Compared with placebo recipients, Ad26.COV2.S recipients showed higher spike-specific TCR breadth (P = 0.0014).

The chain is encoded by TRBV15 joined to TRBJ2-1; the D gene cannot be resolved beyond TRBD1 or TRBD2, each matching 5 bases. The clonotype was recovered from a person aged 18-65 years who received the Ad26.COV2.S COVID-19 vaccine or a placebo. The sequences come from peripheral blood, collected in a trial of Ad26.COV2.S vaccine versus placebo. The nucleotides read TGTGCCACCAGCAAGATAAGGGACGGTGACAATGAGCAGTTCTTC. Its amino acids are CATSKIRDGDNEQFF.